This TCR beta chain was documented in a study of cytomegalovirus exposure and HLA in healthy donors. Concerning this clone: The antigen remains unidentified.

General study points: Researchers reported in a later analysis that common viral pathogens appeared linked to several top clusters.

The PCR ran on 60 Vbeta and 13 Jbeta primers. Repertoires were generated with immunoSEQ multiplex PCR, while TCRdb's copy carries only in-frame clones and drops some. Of around 200,000 clones in the sample, roughly 87% were seen once. The CDR3 totals 12 residues. Trimming left V 7 bases short and J 4 bases short, with 11 bases between. Per the germline V gene, CDR1 is SNHLY and CDR2 is FYNNEI. Specimen: PBMCs. The origin of this receptor is a man aged 40-55 years in good health and CMV-seropositive. V gene TRBV2 combines with J gene TRBJ2-7, with D perhaps matching TRBD2 (6 bases). This chain's CDR3 is CASTGGTYEQYF. As DNA, the CDR3 is TGTGCCAGCACGGGCGGGACTTACGAGCAGTACTTC. Using reference TRBV2 and TRBJ2-7 for the parts outside the CDR3, the full variable domain is EPEVTQTPSHQVTQMGQEVILRCVPISNHLYFYWYRQILGQKVEFLVSFYNNEISEKSEIFDDQFSVERPDGSNFTLKIRSTKLEDSAMYFCASTGGTYEQYFGPGTRLTVT.